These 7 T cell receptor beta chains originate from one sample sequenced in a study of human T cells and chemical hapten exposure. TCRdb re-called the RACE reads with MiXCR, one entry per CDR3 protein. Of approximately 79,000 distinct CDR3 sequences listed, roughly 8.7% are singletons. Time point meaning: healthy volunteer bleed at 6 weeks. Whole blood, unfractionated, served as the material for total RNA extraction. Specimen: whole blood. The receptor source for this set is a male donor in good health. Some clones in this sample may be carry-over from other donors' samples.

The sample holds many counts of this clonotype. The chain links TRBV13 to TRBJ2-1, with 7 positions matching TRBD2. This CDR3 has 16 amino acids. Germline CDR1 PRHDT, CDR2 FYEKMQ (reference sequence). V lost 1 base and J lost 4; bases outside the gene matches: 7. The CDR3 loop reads CASSLVGGDPYNEQFF. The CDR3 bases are TGTGCCAGCAGCTTAGTGGGGGGGGATCCTTACAATGAGCAGTTCTTC.

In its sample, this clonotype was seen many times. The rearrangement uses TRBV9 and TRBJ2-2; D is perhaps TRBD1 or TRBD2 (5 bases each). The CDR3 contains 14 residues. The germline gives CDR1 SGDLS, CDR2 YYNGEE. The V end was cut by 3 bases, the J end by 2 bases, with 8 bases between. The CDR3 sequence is CASSGRDNTGELFF. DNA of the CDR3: TGTGCCAGCAGCGGCCGGGACAACACCGGGGAGCTGTTTTTT.

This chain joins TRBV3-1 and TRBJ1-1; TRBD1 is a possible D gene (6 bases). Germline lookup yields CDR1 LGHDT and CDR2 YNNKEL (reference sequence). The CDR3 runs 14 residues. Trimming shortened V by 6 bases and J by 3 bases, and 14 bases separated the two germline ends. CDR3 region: CASSLTGRHTEAFF. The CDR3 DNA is TGTGCCAGCAGTCTTACAGGGCGTCACACTGAAGCTTTCTTT.

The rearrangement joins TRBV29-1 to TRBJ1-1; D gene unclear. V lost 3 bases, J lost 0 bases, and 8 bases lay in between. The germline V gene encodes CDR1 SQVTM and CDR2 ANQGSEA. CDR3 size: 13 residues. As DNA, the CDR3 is TGCAGCGTTGAGGGTCGGATGAACACTGAAGCTTTCTTT. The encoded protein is CSVEGRMNTEAFF. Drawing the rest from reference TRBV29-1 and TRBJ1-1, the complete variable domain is SAVISQKPSRDICQRGTSLTIQCQVDSQVTMMFWYRQQPGQSLTLIATANQGSEATYESGFVIDKFPISRPNLTFSTLTVSNMSPEDSSIYLCSVEGRMNTEAFFGQGTRLTVV.

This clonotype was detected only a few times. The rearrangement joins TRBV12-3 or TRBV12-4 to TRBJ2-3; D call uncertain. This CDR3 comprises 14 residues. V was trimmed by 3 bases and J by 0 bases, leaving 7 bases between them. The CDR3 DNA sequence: TGTGCCAGCAGTTTTGCCGCTAGCACAGATACGCAGTATTTT. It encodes CASSFAASTDTQYF.

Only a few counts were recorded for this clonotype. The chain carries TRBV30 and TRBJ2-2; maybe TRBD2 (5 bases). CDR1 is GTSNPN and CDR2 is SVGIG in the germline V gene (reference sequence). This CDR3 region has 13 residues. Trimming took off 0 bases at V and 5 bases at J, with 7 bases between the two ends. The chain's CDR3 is CAWSVRETGELFF. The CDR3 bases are TGTGCCTGGAGTGTACGGGAAACCGGGGAGCTGTTTTTT.

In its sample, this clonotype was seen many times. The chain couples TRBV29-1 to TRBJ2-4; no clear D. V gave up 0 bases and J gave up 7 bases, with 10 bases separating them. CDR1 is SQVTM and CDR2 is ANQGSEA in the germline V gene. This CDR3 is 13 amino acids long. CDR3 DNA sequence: TGCAGCGTTGAAGAGAAGAGGCCCAACATTCAGTACTTC. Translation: CSVEEKRPNIQYF.